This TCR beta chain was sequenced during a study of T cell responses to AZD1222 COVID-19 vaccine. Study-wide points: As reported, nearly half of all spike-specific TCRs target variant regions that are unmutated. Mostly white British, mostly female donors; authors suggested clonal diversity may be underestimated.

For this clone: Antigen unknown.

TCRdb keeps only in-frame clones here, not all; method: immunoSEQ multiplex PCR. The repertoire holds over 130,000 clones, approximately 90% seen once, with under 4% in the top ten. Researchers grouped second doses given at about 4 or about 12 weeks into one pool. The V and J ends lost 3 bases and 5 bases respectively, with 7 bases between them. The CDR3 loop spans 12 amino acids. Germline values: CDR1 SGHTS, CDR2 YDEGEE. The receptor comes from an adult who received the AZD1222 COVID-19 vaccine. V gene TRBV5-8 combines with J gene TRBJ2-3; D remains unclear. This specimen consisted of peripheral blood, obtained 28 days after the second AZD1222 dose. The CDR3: CASSWARDTQYF. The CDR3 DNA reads TGTGCCAGCAGCTGGGCAAGAGATACGCAGTATTTT.